Below, one TCR beta chain is given with its context. Original methodology: Nucleated cell number was recorded as an estimate derived from reference gene primer amplification. Data came from immunoSEQ multiplex PCR; TCRdb stores just in-frame clones and leaves some out. V and J calls and clone size follow that table, whereas D and trimming were derived from the DNA. The profile shows almost 50,000 clones, 84% of them singletons. This specimen comes from a study of blood T cell repertoires in COVID-19. Study-level background: The United States, Italy and Spain provided the acute and convalescent COVID-19 samples. From T cells, B-cell-depleted T cells, or PBMCs came the material, which was cDNA or gDNA.

Sequencing was carried out using peripheral blood. The TCR originated in a man aged 50 to 59 with acute or convalescent COVID-19.

CDR3 in DNA: TGTGCCAGCAGCGCGGACAGGGGGAACACTGAAGCTTTCTTT. It codes for CASSADRGNTEAFF. The chain recombines TRBV9 with TRBJ1-1; 9 bases map to TRBD1. Germline V lookup: CDR1 SGDLS, CDR2 YYNGEE. The CDR3 spans 14 residues. J was trimmed by 1 base and V by 3 bases; bases with no gene match: 1. Full variable domain (remainder filled in from reference TRBV9 and TRBJ1-1): DSGVTQTPKHLITATGQRVTLRCSPRSGDLSVYWYQQSLDQGLQFLIQYYNGEERAKGNILERFSAQQFPDLHSELNLSSLELGDSALYFCASSADRGNTEAFFGQGTRLTVV.